This passage covers 29 T cell receptor beta chains from one sample sequenced in a study of regulatory and conventional T cells in RAG deficiency. Clones were read by immunoSEQ multiplex PCR, and TCRdb kept only the in-frame ones, dropping some. The sample records tens of thousands of clones, 75% to 95% being singletons. The sorted regulatory T cells were CD4+, CD25-high and CD127-low, with genomic DNA sequenced. These data also featured in a second study, about regulatory T cells. As that study records: Primers: 52 TRBV forward and 13 TRBJ reverse.

Sequenced: Tregs sorted from blood. The receptors come from a human donor in good health.

The rearrangement joins TRBV28 to TRBJ1-2; 9 nucleotides agree with TRBD1. The germline V gene encodes CDR1 MDHEN and CDR2 SYDVKM. V lost 1 base, J lost 7 bases, and 16 bases stayed unmatched. This CDR3 is 18 amino acids long. CDR3 protein: CASSLLDPLTGGRSGYTF. CDR3 coding DNA: TGTGCCAGCAGTTTATTGGACCCCCTTACAGGGGGCAGGTCTGGCTACACCTTC.

The chain employs TRBV5-6 and TRBJ2-5; TRBD2 is a possible D gene (7 bases). V lost 2 bases to trimming and J lost 2 bases, with 13 bases between them. There are 15 residues in the CDR3. The germline gives CDR1 SGHDT, CDR2 YYEEEE. CDR3 residues: CASSFRGGAQETQYF. CDR3 sequence (DNA): TGTGCCAGCAGCTTCAGGGGAGGGGCTCAAGAGACCCAGTACTTC.

V gene TRBV13 combines with J gene TRBJ2-7; D uncertain. The CDR3 spans 14 residues. V was shortened by 5 bases and J by 5 bases, with 16 bases between the two germline ends. The germline V gene has CDR1 PRHDT and CDR2 FYEKMQ (reference sequence). Here the CDR3 reads CASSTRTYGHEQYF. In DNA, the CDR3 is TGTGCCAGCAGCACCCGGACCTATGGGCACGAGCAGTACTTC. Full variable domain (outside the CDR3, taken from reference TRBV13 and TRBJ2-7): AAGVIQSPRHLIKEKRETATLKCYPIPRHDTVYWYQQGPGQDPQFLISFYEKMQSDKGSIPDRFSAQQFSDYHSELNMSSLELGDSALYFCASSTRTYGHEQYFGPGTRLTVT.

The CDR3 protein is CASSILQGGGTEAFF. The CDR3, as DNA: TGTGCCAGTAGTATACTCCAGGGAGGGGGCACTGAAGCTTTCTTT. The chain combines TRBV19 with TRBJ1-1, with D possibly TRBD1 on 6 matching bases. Trimming took 2 bases from V and 4 from J, leaving 14 bases between them. Germline V gene lookup returns CDR1 LNHDA and CDR2 SQIVND (reference sequence). CDR3 length: 15 residues.

The rearrangement links TRBV5-1 to TRBJ2-5, with TRBD2 as a possible D gene (6 bases). Germline lookup yields CDR1 SGHRS and CDR2 YFSETQ. CDR3 length: 15 amino acids. V lost 0 bases to trimming and J lost 1 base, with 10 bases between them. As DNA, the CDR3 is TGCGCCAGCAGCTTGGGCGGGGACGGCCAAGAGACCCAGTACTTC. This sequence encodes CASSLGGDGQETQYF.

This clone was counted only a few times. At one boundary the junction diverges from the germline segment, which might be a read error. This CDR3 is CASSRTQAGGHIF. The CDR3 DNA reads TGTGCCAGCAGTCGTACCCAAGCGGGGGGGCATATTTTC. This chain uses TRBV28 with TRBJ2-4, with 10 bases that match TRBD2. The CDR3 consists of 13 residues. The germline CDR1 and CDR2 sequences are MDHEN and SYDVKM.

This chain joins TRBV19 and TRBJ1-2; possible D gene TRBD1, 5 bases. Germline-derived CDR1 and CDR2 are LNHDA and SQIVND (reference sequence). Trimming took off 3 bases at V and 8 bases at J, with 13 bases between the two ends. The CDR3 spans 13 residues. This CDR3 is CASSISGIKGYTF. CDR3 coding DNA: TGTGCCAGTAGTATTTCAGGGATTAAGGGCTACACCTTC.

The V call is TRBV5-1, the J call TRBJ1-4; 7 nucleotides agree with TRBD1. Per germline, CDR1 SGHRS and CDR2 YFSETQ. V lost 4 bases to trimming and J lost 4 bases; unmatched junction nucleotides: 7. The CDR3 extends over 15 amino acids. CDR3 DNA sequence: TGCGCCAGCAGCCCCAAGGGACAGATTAATGAAAAACTGTTTTTT. The encoded protein is CASSPKGQINEKLFF.

In its sample, this clone was seen once. This chain joins TRBV5-5 and TRBJ1-6, with D maybe TRBD1 (5 bases). V was pared by 2 bases and J by 9 bases, with 12 bases between. The germline CDR1 and CDR2 sequences are SGHKS and YYEKEE (reference sequence). This CDR3 spans 14 amino acids. The CDR3: CASSFPQGGSPLHF. CDR3 coding DNA: TGTGCCAGCAGCTTTCCCCAGGGAGGTTCACCCCTCCACTTT.

This clone was observed once. The chain recombines TRBV11-3 with TRBJ1-1; perhaps TRBD1 as D (6 bases). Germline CDR1 reads SGHNT; CDR2 reads YENEEA. Trimming pared 5 bases from V and 2 bases from J, leaving 21 bases between. The CDR3 spans 17 residues. This CDR3 is CASSPQVREGENTEAFF. CDR3 DNA: TGTGCCAGCAGCCCTCAAGTGAGGGAGGGGGAAAACACTGAAGCTTTCTTT.

The chain links TRBV4-1 to TRBJ1-6, with no clear D. The CDR3 contains 13 residues. Germline values: CDR1 MGHRA, CDR2 YSYEKL. V was cut by 0 bases and J by 8 bases, with 5 bases left in between. CDR3 sequence reads: CASSQDVHSPLHF. The CDR3 region has the DNA TGCGCCAGCAGCCAAGATGTCCATTCACCCCTCCACTTT.

The chain joins TRBV6-5 to TRBJ1-1; D is possibly TRBD1 (5 bases). Trimming removed 7 bases from V and 2 bases from J, with 11 bases in between. The CDR3 sequence is 13 residues long. Germline-derived CDR1 and CDR2 are MNHEY and SVGAGI. CDR3 in DNA: TGTGCCAGCAAGGGGCGGAGAAACACTGAAGCTTTCTTT. It codes for CASKGRRNTEAFF.

This chain connects TRBV18 to TRBJ1-1, with unresolved D. Germline assignment: CDR1 KGHSH and CDR2 LQKENI. The CDR3 length is 16 residues. Trimming cost V 3 bases and J 1 base, with 15 bases left between them. DNA of the CDR3: TGTGCCAGCTCACCCTATTCACTCACAGCGAACACTGAAGCTTTCTTT. This encodes CASSPYSLTANTEAFF.

The J gene is TRBJ1-2, the V gene TRBV6-6, with 9 bases matching TRBD1. CDR1 is MNHNY and CDR2 is SVGAGI in the germline V gene (reference sequence). J lost 8 bases, V lost 7 bases, and 11 bases had no gene match. The CDR3 has 14 residues. The CDR3, as DNA: TGTGCCAGCACCTCCGGGACAGGGACCGGGGGCTACACCTTC. Its translation: CASTSGTGTGGYTF.

The chain has TRBV6-1 and TRBJ1-6; 7 bases are shared with TRBD1. The CDR3 loop spans 13 amino acids. Germline lookup yields CDR1 MNHNS and CDR2 SASEGT. With V trimmed by 1 base and J by 14 bases, 5 bases remained unmatched. The CDR3 DNA is TGTGCCAGCAGTGAAGTGATACAGGGGTCCCTCCACTTT. Protein: CASSEVIQGSLHF.

The chain couples TRBV5-1 to TRBJ1-1, with TRBD1 identical over 10 bases. V shed 0 bases, J shed 2 bases, and the junction held 4 bases outside the gene matches. The germline V gene has CDR1 SGHRS and CDR2 YFSETQ. This CDR3 has 16 amino acids. The CDR3 DNA follows: TGCGCCAGCAGCTTGGGGACAGGGGGGTACAACACTGAAGCTTTCTTT. Its protein product is CASSLGTGGYNTEAFF.

J is TRBJ1-4 and V is TRBV4-1, with D possibly being TRBD1 (5 bases). Trimming cost V 0 bases and J 5 bases, with 16 bases left between them. Germline V gene data show CDR1 as MGHRA and CDR2 as YSYEKL. The CDR3 has 17 amino acids. The CDR3 reads CASSQDLARAGNEKLFF. CDR3 coding DNA: TGCGCCAGCAGCCAAGATCTGGCCAGGGCCGGGAATGAAAAACTGTTTTTT.

V and J are TRBV30 and TRBJ1-2, with D perhaps TRBD1 (5 bases). Germline lookup yields CDR1 GTSNPN and CDR2 SVGIG (reference sequence). There are 11 residues in the CDR3. Trimming took off 8 bases at V and 1 base at J, with 8 bases between the two ends. The DNA of the CDR3 is TGTGCCGGGGGATTTAACTATGGCTACACCTTC. Amino acids: CAGGFNYGYTF.

The chain uses TRBV30 and TRBJ2-5, with unresolved D. Between the trimmed V and J ends, which lost 5 bases and 5 bases, there was a span of 15 bases. This CDR3 has 13 residues. Germline loops: CDR1 GTSNPN, CDR2 SVGIG (reference sequence). In DNA form, the CDR3 reads TGTGCCTGGGTCCCTGACATGAGGGAGACCCAGTACTTC. Amino acid sequence: CAWVPDMRETQYF.

The chain joins TRBV7-9 to TRBJ2-3, with 7 bases aligning to TRBD2. The CDR3 has 16 amino acids. Germline V gives CDR1 SEHNR, CDR2 FQNEAQ (reference sequence). The ends lost 1 base at V and 1 base at J; junction bases unmatched: 5. CDR3 in amino acids: CASSLVPSGRTDTQYF. CDR3 in DNA: TGTGCCAGCAGCTTAGTACCTAGCGGACGCACAGATACGCAGTATTTT.

V and J are TRBV27 and TRBJ2-7; D possibly matches TRBD1 or TRBD2 (5 bases each). The CDR3 runs to 15 residues. Trimming removed 5 bases at V and 4 bases at J, with 18 bases between. Germline assignment: CDR1 MNHEY and CDR2 SMNVEV (reference sequence). The CDR3 is CASSLYGTAPYEQYF. Written as DNA, the CDR3 is TGTGCCAGCAGTCTTTACGGGACCGCCCCGTACGAGCAGTACTTC.

Concerning this clone itself: The sample contains more than one DNA sequence encoding this CDR3. This chain joins TRBV19 and TRBJ1-1; TRBD1 is a possible D gene (6 bases). V lost 5 bases and J 0 bases, leaving 22 bases between the germline ends. The CDR3 is 18 residues long. Germline values: CDR1 LNHDA, CDR2 SQIVND (reference sequence). As DNA, the CDR3 is TGTGCCAGTAGTCTTGACCGACGGGGGCGAGTCATGAACACTGAAGCTTTCTTT. Its translation: CASSLDRRGRVMNTEAFF.

V is TRBV6-6 and J is TRBJ1-2; TRBD1 might be the D (5 bases). The germline V gene encodes CDR1 MNHNY and CDR2 SVGAGI (reference sequence). This CDR3 is built from 11 residues. Trimming took off 4 bases at V and 8 bases at J, with 8 bases between the two ends. DNA for the CDR3: TGTGCCAGCAGTTCGTGGGACGGCTACACCTTC. Its translation: CASSSWDGYTF.

This chain links TRBV19 with TRBJ2-1; TRBD1 matches at 9 bases. With 5 bases clipped from V and 2 bases from J, the junction kept 7 bases outside the gene matches. CDR3 size: 16 residues. Germline loops: CDR1 LNHDA, CDR2 SQIVND (reference sequence). This CDR3 is CASSRATGGAYNEQFF. The CDR3 coding sequence is TGTGCCAGTAGTCGCGCCACAGGGGGCGCCTACAATGAGCAGTTCTTC.

The CDR3 reads CASSARTRTITEAFF. The CDR3 DNA reads as TGTGCCAGCAGTGCCCGGACCCGGACGATCACTGAAGCTTTCTTT. The V gene is TRBV6-1, the J gene TRBJ1-1; D remains ambiguous. Looked up from germline, CDR1 is MNHNS and CDR2 is SASEGT. CDR3 length equals 15 residues. Trimming removed 4 bases at V and 4 bases at J, with 16 bases between.

The V call is TRBV7-8, the J call TRBJ1-3; D gene unclear. V was shortened by 8 bases and J by 0 bases, with 8 bases between the two germline ends. CDR1 is SGHVS, CDR2 FQNEAQ, per germline. This CDR3 region has 13 residues. The CDR3 sequence: CASGRDSGNTIYF. The CDR3 nucleotides read TGTGCCAGCGGACGGGACTCTGGAAACACCATATATTTT.

The chain is built from TRBV6-1 and TRBJ1-2; weak D call: TRBD1 (6 bases). This CDR3 contains 14 residues. Germline-derived CDR1 and CDR2 are MNHNS and SASEGT. The V gene lost 11 bases and the J gene lost 0 bases, with 16 bases spanning the gap. The CDR3 sequence: CAGSTGVANYGYTF. Written as DNA, the CDR3 is TGTGCCGGGTCGACAGGCGTAGCTAACTATGGCTACACCTTC.

This chain joins TRBV6-6 and TRBJ1-6; D gene unclear. Trimming removed 4 bases from V and 7 bases from J, with 11 bases in between. The germline V gene encodes CDR1 MNHNY and CDR2 SVGAGI (reference sequence). CDR3 length equals 14 residues. CDR3 coding DNA: TGTGCCAGCAGTTCGAGCTTCCTGAATTCACCCCTCCACTTT. It is translated as CASSSSFLNSPLHF.

V usage is TRBV7-2 and J usage is TRBJ1-2, with unresolved D. V was trimmed by 5 bases and J by 1 base, leaving 17 bases between them. Germline values: CDR1 SGHTA, CDR2 FQGNSA. The CDR3 covers 16 residues. CDR3 loop: CASSPEASRINYGYTF. DNA for the CDR3: TGTGCCAGCAGCCCAGAGGCCAGTAGGATTAACTATGGCTACACCTTC.